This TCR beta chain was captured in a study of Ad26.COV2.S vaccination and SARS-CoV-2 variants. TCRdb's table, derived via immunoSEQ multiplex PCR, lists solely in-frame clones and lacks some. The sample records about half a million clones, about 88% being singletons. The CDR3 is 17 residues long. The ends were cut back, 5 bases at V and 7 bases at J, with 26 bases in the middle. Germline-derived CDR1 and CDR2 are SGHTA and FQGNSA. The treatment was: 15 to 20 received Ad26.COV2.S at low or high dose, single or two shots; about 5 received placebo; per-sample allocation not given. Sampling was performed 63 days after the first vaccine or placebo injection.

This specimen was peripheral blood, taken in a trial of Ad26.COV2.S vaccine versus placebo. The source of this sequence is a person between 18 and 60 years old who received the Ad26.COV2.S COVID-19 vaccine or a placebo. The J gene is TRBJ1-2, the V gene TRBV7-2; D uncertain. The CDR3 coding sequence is TGTGCCAGCAGCCAAGGAATATTATTGGGATCTTCTGGTGGCTACACCTTC. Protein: CASSQGILLGSSGGYTF.